This T cell receptor beta chain was found in a study of T-cell memory formation after mild COVID-19. The CDR3 sequence is 19 residues long. With 3 bases clipped from V and 2 bases from J, the junction kept 19 bases outside the gene matches. Looked up from germline, CDR1 is SQVTM and CDR2 is ANQGSEA. From the 5' RACE reads, TCRdb called clonotypes with MiXCR, one entry per CDR3 protein. Among roughly 89,000 distinct CDR3 sequences listed, approximately 13% were seen once. This clonotype was seen a few times. This chain uses TRBV29-1 with TRBJ2-7; TRBD2 matches at 10 bases. The sequencing input was PBMCs or a T cell subset sorted from them (not recorded which). The sequence was obtained from an adult woman who had mild COVID-19 (a few samples of this study predate the infection). Cell type and time point are not known. DNA for the CDR3: TGCAGCGTTGAGATTAGTAGGGACTCCGGGACTAGCGCTCCCTACGAGCAGTACTTC. Translation gives CSVEISRDSGTSAPYEQYF.